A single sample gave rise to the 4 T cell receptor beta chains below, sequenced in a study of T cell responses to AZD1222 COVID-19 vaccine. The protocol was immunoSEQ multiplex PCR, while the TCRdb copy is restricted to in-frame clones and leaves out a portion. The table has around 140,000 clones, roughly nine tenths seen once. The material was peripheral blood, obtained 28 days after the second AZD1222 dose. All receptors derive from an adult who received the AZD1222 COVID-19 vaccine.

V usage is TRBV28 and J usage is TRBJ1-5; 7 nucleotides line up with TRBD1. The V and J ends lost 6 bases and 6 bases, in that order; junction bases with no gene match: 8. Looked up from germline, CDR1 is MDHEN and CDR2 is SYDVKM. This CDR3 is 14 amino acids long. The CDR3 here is CASSPTTGAQPQHF. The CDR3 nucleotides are TGTGCCAGCAGCCCAACAACAGGGGCTCAGCCCCAGCATTTT.

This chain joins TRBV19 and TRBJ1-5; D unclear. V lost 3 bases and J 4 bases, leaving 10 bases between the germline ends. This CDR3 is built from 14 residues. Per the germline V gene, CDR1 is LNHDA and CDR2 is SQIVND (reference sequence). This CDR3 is CASSINHVNQPQHF. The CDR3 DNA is TGTGCCAGTAGTATTAATCACGTGAATCAGCCCCAGCATTTT.

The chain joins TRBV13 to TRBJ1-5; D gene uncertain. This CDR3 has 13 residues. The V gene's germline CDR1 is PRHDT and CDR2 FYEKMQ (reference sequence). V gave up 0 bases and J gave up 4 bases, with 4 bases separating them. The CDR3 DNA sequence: TGTGCCAGCAGCTTAGGCCTTAATCAGCCCCAGCATTTT. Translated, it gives CASSLGLNQPQHF.

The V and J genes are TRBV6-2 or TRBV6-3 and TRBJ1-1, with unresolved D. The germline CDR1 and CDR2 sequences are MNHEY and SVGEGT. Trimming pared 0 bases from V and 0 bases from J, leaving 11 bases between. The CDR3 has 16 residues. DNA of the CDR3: TGTGCCAGCAGTTACTCGCGGGCGGATATGAACACTGAAGCTTTCTTT. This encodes CASSYSRADMNTEAFF.